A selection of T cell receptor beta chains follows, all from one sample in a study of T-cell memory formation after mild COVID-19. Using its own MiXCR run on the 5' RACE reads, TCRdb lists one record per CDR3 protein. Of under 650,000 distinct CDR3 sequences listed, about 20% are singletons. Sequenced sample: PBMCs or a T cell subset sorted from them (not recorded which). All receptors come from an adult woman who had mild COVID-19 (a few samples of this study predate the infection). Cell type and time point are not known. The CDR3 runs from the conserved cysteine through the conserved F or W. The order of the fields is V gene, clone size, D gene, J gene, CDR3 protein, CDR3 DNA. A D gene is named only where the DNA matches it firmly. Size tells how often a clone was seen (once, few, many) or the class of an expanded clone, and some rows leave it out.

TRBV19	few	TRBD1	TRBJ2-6	CASSRGMDRGKILTF	TGTGCCAGTAGTCGCGGAATGGACAGGGGAAAGATCCTGACTTTC
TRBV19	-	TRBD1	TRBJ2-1	CASRPDRGVYNEQFF	TGTGCCAGTAGACCCGACAGGGGCGTCTACAATGAGCAGTTCTTC
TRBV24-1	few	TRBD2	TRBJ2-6	CATSPLRGAGANVLTF	TGTGCCACCAGTCCCTTGCGGGGGGCTGGGGCCAACGTCCTGACTTTC
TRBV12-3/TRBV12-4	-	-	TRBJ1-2	CASSSGSWGYTF	TGTGCCAGCAGTTCAGGGTCTTGGGGCTACACCTTC
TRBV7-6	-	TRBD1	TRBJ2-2	CASSLGYRGQNTGELFF	TGTGCCAGCAGCTTAGGCTACAGGGGGCAGAACACCGGGGAGCTGTTTTTT
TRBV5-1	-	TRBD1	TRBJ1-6	CASSLEARGLSPLHF	TGCGCCAGCAGCTTGGAGGCCAGGGGGCTTTCACCCCTCCACTTT
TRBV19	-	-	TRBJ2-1	CASSIDQGNEQFF	TGTGCCAGTAGTATAGATCAGGGGAATGAGCAGTTCTTC
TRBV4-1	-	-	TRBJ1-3	CASSQDFQGRNTIYF	TGCGCCAGCAGCCAAGATTTCCAGGGTAGAAACACCATATATTTT
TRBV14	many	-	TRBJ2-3	CASRPTGRDTQYF	TGTGCCAGCAGACCCACGGGGAGGGATACGCAGTATTTT
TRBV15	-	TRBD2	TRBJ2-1	CATSRLSGRVNEQFF	TGTGCCACCAGCAGGTTAAGCGGGAGGGTAAATGAGCAGTTCTTC
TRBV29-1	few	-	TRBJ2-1	CSVEDPSRAQGEQFF	TGCAGCGTTGAAGATCCCAGCAGGGCCCAGGGTGAGCAGTTCTTC
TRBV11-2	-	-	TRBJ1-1	CASSLGLDVKNTEAFF	TGTGCCAGCAGCTTAGGGCTCGACGTCAAGAACACTGAAGCTTTCTTT
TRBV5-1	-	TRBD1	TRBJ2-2	CASSLVPGQGTGELFF	TGCGCCAGCAGCTTGGTCCCGGGACAGGGCACCGGGGAGCTGTTTTTT
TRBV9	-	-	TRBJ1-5	CASSVAGDQGQPQHF	TGTGCCAGCAGCGTTGCGGGGGATCAGGGTCAGCCCCAGCATTTT
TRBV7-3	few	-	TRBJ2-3	CASSSLGVDTQYF	TGTGCCAGCAGCTCGTTGGGCGTGGATACGCAGTATTTT
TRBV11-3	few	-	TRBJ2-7	CASSLFKDSYEQYF	TGTGCCAGCAGCTTATTTAAGGATAGCTACGAGCAGTACTTC
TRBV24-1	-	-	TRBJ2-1	CATSDSRMAYNEQFF	TGTGCCACCAGTGATTCCCGGATGGCCTACAATGAGCAGTTCTTC
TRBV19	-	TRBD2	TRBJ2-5	CASSLSGLDSGTQYF	TGTGCCAGTAGTTTGTCGGGACTAGATTCTGGAACCCAGTACTTC
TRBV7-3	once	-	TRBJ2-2	CASSVGGPSTGELFF	TGTGCCAGCAGCGTAGGGGGACCTTCCACCGGGGAGCTGTTTTTT
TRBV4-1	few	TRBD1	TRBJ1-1	CASSPQGASLNTEAFF	TGCGCCAGCAGCCCACAGGGGGCGAGTTTGAACACTGAAGCTTTCTTT
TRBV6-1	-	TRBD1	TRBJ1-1	CASSEETGKYTEAFF	TGTGCCAGCAGTGAGGAGACAGGGAAGTACACTGAAGCTTTCTTT
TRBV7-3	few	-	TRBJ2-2	CASSIRDTNTGELFF	TGTGCCAGCAGCATCCGGGACACAAACACCGGGGAGCTGTTTTTT
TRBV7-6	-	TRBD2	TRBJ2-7	CASSLAGLAESSYEQYF	TGTGCCAGCAGCTTAGCAGGGCTAGCGGAAAGCTCCTACGAGCAGTACTTC
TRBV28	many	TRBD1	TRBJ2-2	CASSPPGTGYTGELFF	TGTGCCAGCAGTCCCCCCGGGACAGGGTACACCGGGGAGCTGTTTTTT
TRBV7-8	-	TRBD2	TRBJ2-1	CASSPRTSPEQFF	TGTGCCAGCAGCCCGAGGACTAGCCCTGAGCAGTTCTTC
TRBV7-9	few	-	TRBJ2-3	CASRGNRGKREDTQYF	TGTGCCAGCAGGGGTAACCGGGGGAAACGGGAAGATACGCAGTATTTT
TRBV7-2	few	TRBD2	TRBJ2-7	CASSGGLAGGFVHEQYF	TGTGCCAGCAGCGGAGGACTAGCGGGAGGCTTCGTCCACGAGCAGTACTTC
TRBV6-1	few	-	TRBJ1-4	CASTLGVGFATNEKLFF	TGTGCCAGCACCCTCGGTGTCGGGTTTGCAACTAATGAAAAACTGTTTTTT
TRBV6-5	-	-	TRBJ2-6	CASKTRAEGANVLTF	TGTGCCAGCAAAACACGGGCCGAGGGGGCCAACGTCCTGACTTTC
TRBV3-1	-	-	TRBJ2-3	CASSQEGIPDTQYF	TGTGCCAGCAGCCAAGAGGGTATTCCAGATACGCAGTATTTT
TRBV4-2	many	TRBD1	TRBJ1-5	CASSQTTQGARGDQPQHF	TGTGCCAGCAGCCAGACCACTCAGGGGGCAAGGGGGGATCAGCCCCAGCATTTT
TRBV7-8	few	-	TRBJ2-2	CASSSYRAANTGELFF	TGTGCCAGCAGCTCCTACAGGGCTGCGAACACCGGGGAGCTGTTTTTT
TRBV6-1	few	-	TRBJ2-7	CASRGKDRQASLGYEQYF	TGTGCCAGCAGGGGAAAAGATAGACAGGCCTCCCTTGGCTACGAGCAGTACTTC
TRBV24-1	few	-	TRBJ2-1	CATSDPLHGEQFF	TGTGCCACCAGTGACCCCCTGCATGGTGAGCAGTTCTTC
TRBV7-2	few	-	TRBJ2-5	CASSLPGRSQETQYF	TGTGCCAGCAGCTTACCGGGACGGAGTCAAGAGACCCAGTACTTC
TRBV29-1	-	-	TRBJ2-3	CSASQSSTDTQYF	TGCAGCGCCAGCCAATCTAGCACAGATACGCAGTATTTT
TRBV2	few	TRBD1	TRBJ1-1	CAIGTGPIEAFF	TGTGCCATCGGGACAGGACCAATTGAAGCTTTCTTT
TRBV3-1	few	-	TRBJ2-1	CASSQDLAGDTYNEQFF	TGTGCCAGCAGCCAAGATCTGGCAGGCGATACCTACAATGAGCAGTTCTTC
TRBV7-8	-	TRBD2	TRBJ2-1	CASSFTSGGDREQFF	TGTGCCAGCAGCTTTACCTCGGGGGGTGATAGGGAGCAGTTCTTC
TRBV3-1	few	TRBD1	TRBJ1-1	CASSQDNYRGLSEAFF	TGTGCCAGCAGCCAAGATAATTACAGGGGGCTTTCTGAAGCTTTCTTT
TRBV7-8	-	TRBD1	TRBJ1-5	CASSLGGTGSGSNQPQHF	TGTGCCAGCAGCTTAGGGGGGACAGGTAGCGGCAGCAATCAGCCCCAGCATTTT
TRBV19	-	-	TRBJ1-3	CATASGATGNTIYF	TGTGCCACCGCGAGCGGGGCAACTGGAAACACCATATATTTT
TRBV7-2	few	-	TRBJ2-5	CASSRVGVAQETQYF	TGTGCCAGCAGCCGCGTGGGGGTGGCACAAGAGACCCAGTACTTC
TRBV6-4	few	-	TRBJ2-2	CASKTGELFF	TGTGCCAGCAAAACCGGGGAGCTGTTTTTT
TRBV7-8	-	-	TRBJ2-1	CASIFVGTGNEQFF	TGTGCCAGCATCTTCGTAGGGACTGGCAATGAGCAGTTCTTC
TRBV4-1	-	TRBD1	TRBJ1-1	CASSLHAGTANTEAFF	TGCGCCAGCAGCCTCCACGCAGGGACAGCGAACACTGAAGCTTTCTTT
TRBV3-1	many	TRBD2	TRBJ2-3	CASSPYRTSGVTDTQYF	TGTGCCAGCAGTCCCTATCGAACTAGCGGGGTCACAGATACGCAGTATTTT
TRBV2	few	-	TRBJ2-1	CASRVAIDEQFF	TGTGCCAGCAGAGTAGCGATCGATGAGCAGTTCTTC
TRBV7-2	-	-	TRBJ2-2	CASSPVARSPGELFF	TGTGCCAGCAGCCCTGTAGCCCGGAGCCCCGGGGAGCTGTTTTTT
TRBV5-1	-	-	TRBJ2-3	CASSLAPGTDTQYF	TGCGCCAGCAGCTTGGCCCCCGGAACAGATACGCAGTATTTT